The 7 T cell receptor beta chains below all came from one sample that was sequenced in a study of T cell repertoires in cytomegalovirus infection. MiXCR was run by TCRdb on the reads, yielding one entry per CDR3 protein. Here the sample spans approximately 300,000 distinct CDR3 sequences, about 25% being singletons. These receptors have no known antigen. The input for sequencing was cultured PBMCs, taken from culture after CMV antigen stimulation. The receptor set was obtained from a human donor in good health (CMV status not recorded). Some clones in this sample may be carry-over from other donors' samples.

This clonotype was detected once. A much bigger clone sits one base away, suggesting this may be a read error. In nucleotides, the CDR3 is TGTACCAGCAGACCTCCCTCTCCGGGGGCCGGGGAGCTGTTTTTT. This gives the protein CTSRPPSPGAGELFF. This chain connects TRBV7-2 to TRBJ2-2; tentatively, D is TRBD2 (6 bases). Germline V CDR1 and CDR2: SGHTA, FQGNSA. The germline V and J ends were trimmed by 6 bases and 6 bases, with 17 bases remaining between them. This CDR3 region has 15 residues.

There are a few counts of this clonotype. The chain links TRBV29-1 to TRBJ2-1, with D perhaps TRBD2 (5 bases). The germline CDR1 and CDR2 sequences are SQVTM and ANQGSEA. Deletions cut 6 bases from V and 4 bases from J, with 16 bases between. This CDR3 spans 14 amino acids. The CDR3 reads CSVFRLKLYNEQFF. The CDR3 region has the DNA TGCAGCGTGTTCAGACTAAAACTATACAATGAGCAGTTCTTC.

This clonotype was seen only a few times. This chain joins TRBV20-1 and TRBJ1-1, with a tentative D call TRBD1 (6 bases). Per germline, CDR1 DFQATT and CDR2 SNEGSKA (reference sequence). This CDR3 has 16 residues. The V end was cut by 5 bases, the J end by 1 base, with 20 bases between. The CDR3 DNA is TGCAGTGCTGACTTGTATTTTCGGGGGCCGAACACTGAAGCTTTCTTT. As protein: CSADLYFRGPNTEAFF.

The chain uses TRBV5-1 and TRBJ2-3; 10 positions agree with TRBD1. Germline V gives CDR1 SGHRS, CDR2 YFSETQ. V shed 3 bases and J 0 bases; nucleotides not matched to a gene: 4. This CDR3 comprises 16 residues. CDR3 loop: CASSSGTGVSTDTQYF. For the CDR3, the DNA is TGCGCCAGCAGCTCGGGGACAGGGGTCAGCACAGATACGCAGTATTTT.

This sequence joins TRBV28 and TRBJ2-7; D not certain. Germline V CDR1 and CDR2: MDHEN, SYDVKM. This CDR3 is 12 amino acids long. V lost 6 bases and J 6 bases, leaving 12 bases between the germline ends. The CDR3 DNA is TGTGCCAGCAGCTTAGCCAAATTCGAGCAGTACTTC. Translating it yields CASSLAKFEQYF.

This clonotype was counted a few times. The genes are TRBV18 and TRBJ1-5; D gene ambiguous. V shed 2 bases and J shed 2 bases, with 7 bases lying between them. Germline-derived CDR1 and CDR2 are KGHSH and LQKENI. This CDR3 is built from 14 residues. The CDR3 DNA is TGTGCCAGCTCACCAGTCGAGGGCAATCAGCCCCAGCATTTT. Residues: CASSPVEGNQPQHF.

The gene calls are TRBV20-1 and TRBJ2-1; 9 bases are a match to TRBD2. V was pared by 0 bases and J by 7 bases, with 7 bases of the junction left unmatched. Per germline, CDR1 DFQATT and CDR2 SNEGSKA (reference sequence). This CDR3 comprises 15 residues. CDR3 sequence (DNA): TGCAGTGCTAGAGATATCCTAGCGGGAAGGAATGAGCAGTTCTTC. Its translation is CSARDILAGRNEQFF.